This record covers a single T cell receptor (beta chain). The data belong to a study of T cells after posttransplantation cyclophosphamide. Using immunoSEQ multiplex PCR, the repertoire was profiled, and TCRdb retains in-frame clones only, with some absent. The data hold roughly 3,400 clones, with around 82% observed a single time. CDR3 length equals 15 residues. After removal of 2 bases from V and 6 bases from J, the junction contained 9 bases not matched to a gene. The germline CDR1 and CDR2 sequences are SQVTM and ANQGSEA. The clonotype comes from a woman between 55 and 75 years old in good health, CMV-negative, and a related stem cell transplant donor. This chain joins TRBV29-1 and TRBJ2-3; TRBD1 agrees at 9 bases. The sample consisted of memory CD8+ T cells sorted from blood. In DNA form, the CDR3 reads TGCAGCGTTGAACCGGGACAGGGAAATCGGGATACGCAGTATTTT. It is translated as CSVEPGQGNRDTQYF.